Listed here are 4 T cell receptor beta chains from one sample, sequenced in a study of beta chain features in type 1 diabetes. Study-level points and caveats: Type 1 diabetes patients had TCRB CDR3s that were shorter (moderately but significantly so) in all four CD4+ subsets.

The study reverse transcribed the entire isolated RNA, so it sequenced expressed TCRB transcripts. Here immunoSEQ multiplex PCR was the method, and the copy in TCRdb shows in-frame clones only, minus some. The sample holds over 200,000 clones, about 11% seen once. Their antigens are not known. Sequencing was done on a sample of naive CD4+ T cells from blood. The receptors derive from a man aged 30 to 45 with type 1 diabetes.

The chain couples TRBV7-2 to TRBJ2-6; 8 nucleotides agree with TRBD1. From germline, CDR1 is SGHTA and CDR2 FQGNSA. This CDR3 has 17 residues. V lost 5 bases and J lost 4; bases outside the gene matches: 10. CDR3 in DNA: TGTGCCAGCAGCACGGACAGGGACTGGTTCGGGGCCAACGTCCTGACTTTC. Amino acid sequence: CASSTDRDWFGANVLTF.

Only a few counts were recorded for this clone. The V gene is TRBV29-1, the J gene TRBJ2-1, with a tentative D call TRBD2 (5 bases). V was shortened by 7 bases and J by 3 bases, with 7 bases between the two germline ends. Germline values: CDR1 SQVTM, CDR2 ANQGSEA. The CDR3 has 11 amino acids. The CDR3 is CSARGYNEQFF. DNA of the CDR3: TGCAGCGCCCGGGGCTACAATGAGCAGTTCTTC.

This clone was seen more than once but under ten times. The CDR3 protein is CASSAIGGAGVYTF. The CDR3 DNA is TGTGCCAGCAGCGCAATTGGGGGAGCAGGGGTCTACACCTTC. The chain is built from TRBV9 and TRBJ1-2; D is perhaps TRBD1 (6 bases). V gave up 3 bases and J gave up 10 bases, with 19 bases separating them. CDR3 length: 14 residues. Germline assignment: CDR1 SGDLS and CDR2 YYNGEE.

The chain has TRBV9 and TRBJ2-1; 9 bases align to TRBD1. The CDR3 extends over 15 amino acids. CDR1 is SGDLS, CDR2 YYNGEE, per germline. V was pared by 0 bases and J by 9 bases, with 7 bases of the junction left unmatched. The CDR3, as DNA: TGTGCCAGCAGCGTAGGAGGGACAGGGCTCACTGAGCAGTTCTTC. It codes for CASSVGGTGLTEQFF.